Given below is one TCR beta chain in context. Its specificity is unknown. At one boundary the junction diverges from the germline segment, which might be a read error. The CDR3 covers 15 residues. From germline, CDR1 is MNHEY and CDR2 SVGEGT. The template was RNA from unsorted bulk tissue. More than 3 cm separated this lung sample from the edge of the tumor. These data belong to a study of tumor and adjacent non-tumor tissue in lung cancer. Three rounds of nested PCR, following a modified ARM-PCR protocol, produced the TCRbeta library. Each CDR3 protein gets one entry after TCRdb re-called the multiplex PCR reads with MiXCR. The sample holds some 100,000 distinct CDR3 sequences, about 61% seen once. Notes on the study in general: Top 100 clones took a larger repertoire share in normal lung. Shorter survival was associated with higher TCR diversity in tumors.

The source is a man aged 55 to 69 with non-small cell lung cancer. Sequencing was done on a sample of distant non-tumor lung tissue. The chain joins TRBV6-2 or TRBV6-3 to TRBJ2-6; perhaps TRBD1 as D (5 bases). The CDR3 loop is CANSYARSGAIVMTF. In DNA form, the CDR3 reads TGTGCCAACAGTTACGCCCGGTCTGGGGCCATCGTCATGACTTTC.